The clone carrying this T cell receptor (beta chain) was recorded many times. CDR1 is SEHNR and CDR2 is FQNEAQ in the germline V gene (reference sequence). CDR3 length: 14 residues. Trimming cost V 2 bases and J 7 bases, with 9 bases left between them. These data come from a study of Graves' ophthalmopathy and Graves' hyperthyroidism. Using RNA transcripts, the TCR beta CDR3 regions were amplified. HTBI-primed first-round RT-PCR preceded second-round multiplex PCR. A single record per CDR3 protein comes from TCRdb applying MiXCR to the multiplex PCR reads. This sample has hundreds of thousands of distinct CDR3 sequences, with 22% found just once.

Sequencing was done on a sample of peripheral blood. This chain joins TRBV7-9 and TRBJ1-6; D not certain. This TCR came from a woman aged 18 to 35 with stable Graves' hyperthyroidism. Some clones in this sample may be carry-over from other donors' samples. The CDR3 coding sequence is TGTGCCAGCAGCTTATCAGGCTCAAATTCACCCCTCCACTTT. Translated: CASSLSGSNSPLHF.